These 30 T cell receptor beta chains were all obtained from the same sample, sequenced in a study of CD8+ T cells in alopecia areata. TCR sequencing used cDNA made by reverse transcription of extracted RNA. Produced via immunoSEQ multiplex PCR; TCRdb's table is partial and in-frame only. The sample has 95,000 to 150,000 clones; more than 40% are singletons. This sample's treatment: oral pan-JAK inhibitor, 5-10 mg twice daily. This sample comprised CD4+ T cells sorted from blood, obtained at week 4, from a patient treated with tofacitinib. These TCRs come from a human donor with alopecia areata.

CDR3 sequence reads: CATSRGFVQTSSGANVLTF. The CDR3 bases are TGTGCCACCAGCAGAGGGTTTGTCCAGACCAGCTCTGGGGCCAACGTCCTGACTTTC. The V and J genes are TRBV15 and TRBJ2-6; D remains unclear. This CDR3 is 19 amino acids long. In germline, CDR1 is LNHNV, CDR2 YYDKDF (reference sequence). V was pared by 1 base and J by 0 bases, with 16 bases between.

The rearrangement links TRBV2 to TRBJ2-7, with D possibly TRBD1 on 6 matching bases. There are 14 residues in the CDR3. Germline loops: CDR1 SNHLY, CDR2 FYNNEI. V lost 5 bases and J 4 bases, leaving 15 bases between the germline ends. This CDR3 is CASSTGTLTYEQYF. In nucleotides, the CDR3 is TGTGCCAGCAGTACCGGGACACTTACATACGAGCAGTACTTC.

This sequence joins TRBV30 and TRBJ1-4; no clear D gene. The CDR3 runs to 13 residues. The V end lost 4 bases, the J end lost 6 bases, and 12 bases lay between the germline ends. Germline V CDR1 and CDR2: GTSNPN, SVGIG (reference sequence). This chain's CDR3 is CAWNQRAHEKLFF. CDR3 coding DNA: TGTGCCTGGAATCAACGGGCCCATGAAAAACTGTTTTTT.

The rearrangement uses TRBV6-6 and TRBJ1-5; D gene uncertain. Trimming took 7 bases from V and 0 from J, leaving 10 bases between them. Germline V gene lookup returns CDR1 MNHNY and CDR2 SVGAGI (reference sequence). This CDR3 contains 14 residues. This CDR3 is CASTPSDSNQPQHF. The CDR3 DNA is TGTGCCAGCACCCCCTCAGATAGCAATCAGCCCCAGCATTTT.

This clone came up a few times. V usage is TRBV7-9 and J usage is TRBJ2-7, with TRBD1 matching over 10 bases. The V gene end was trimmed by 2 bases and the J gene end by 6 bases; junction bases not matched to a gene: 4. The germline gives CDR1 SEHNR, CDR2 FQNEAQ (reference sequence). The CDR3 has 14 residues. The CDR3 DNA reads TGTGCCAGCAGCTTACGGGACAGGGGAACCGAGCAGTACTTC. This sequence encodes CASSLRDRGTEQYF. Using reference TRBV7-9 and TRBJ2-7 for the parts outside the CDR3, the full variable domain is DTGVSQNPRHKITKRGQNVTFRCDPISEHNRLYWYRQTLGQGPEFLTYFQNEAQLEKSRLLSDRFSAERPKGSFSTLEIQRTEQGDSAMYLCASSLRDRGTEQYFGPGTRLTVT.

This clone was seen a handful of times. The rearrangement joins TRBV5-1 to TRBJ2-7, with D possibly TRBD1 on 6 matching bases. V was cut by 2 bases and J by 2 bases, with 11 bases left in between. Germline V gives CDR1 SGHRS, CDR2 YFSETQ. The CDR3 runs to 14 residues. CDR3 in amino acids: CASSFGAGAYEQYF. The CDR3 DNA is TGCGCCAGCAGCTTTGGGGCAGGGGCCTACGAGCAGTACTTC.

The chain uses TRBV1 and TRBJ2-1. TRBV1 is deemed a pseudogene. This CDR3 comprises 13 residues. The CDR3 DNA reads as TGCACCAGCAGCCAGCGAACATTGAATGAGCAGTTCTTC. Protein sequence: CTSSQRTLNEQFF.

This clone occurred a few times. The rearrangement uses TRBV7-3 and TRBJ2-3; D unclear. Trimming cost V 0 bases and J 3 bases, with 4 bases left between them. Germline-derived CDR1 and CDR2 are SGHTA and FQGTGA. This CDR3 region has 13 residues. CDR3 sequence reads: CASSLTPTDTQYF. The CDR3 DNA follows: TGTGCCAGCAGCTTAACGCCAACAGATACGCAGTATTTT.

The chain is built from TRBV5-1 and TRBJ2-7; weak D call: TRBD2 (5 bases). The CDR3 is 12 amino acids. Germline lookup yields CDR1 SGHRS and CDR2 YFSETQ. Between the trimmed V and J ends, which lost 5 bases and 2 bases, there was a span of 8 bases. CDR3 amino acids: CASRRGAYEQYF. As DNA, the CDR3 is TGCGCCAGCAGACGGGGAGCCTACGAGCAGTACTTC.

The chain recombines TRBV18 with TRBJ2-5; D gene uncertain. Trimming left V 2 bases short and J 4 bases short, with 11 bases between. Per the germline V gene, CDR1 is KGHSH and CDR2 is LQKENI. This CDR3 spans 14 amino acids. DNA for the CDR3: TGTGCCAGCTCACCAGGTGCGGCCGGAGAGACCCAGTACTTC. Protein product: CASSPGAAGETQYF.

The chain employs TRBV6-1 and TRBJ1-1; D might be TRBD1 (5 bases). Per the germline V gene, CDR1 is MNHNS and CDR2 is SASEGT. This CDR3 has 13 residues. With 3 bases removed from V and 3 bases from J, the gap between germline ends came to 8 bases. CDR3 in amino acids: CASSDRDDTEAFF. The CDR3 DNA reads TGTGCCAGCAGTGACAGGGACGACACTGAAGCTTTCTTT.

This clone has only one observation. The rearrangement uses TRBV5-1 and TRBJ1-1; possible D gene TRBD1, 6 bases. This CDR3 region has 16 residues. Germline CDR1 SGHRS, CDR2 YFSETQ. Trimming removed 4 bases at V and 1 base at J, with 17 bases between. The CDR3 bases are TGCGCCAGCAGCCTGACCCCGGGACAAGCGAACACTGAAGCTTTCTTT. It yields the protein CASSLTPGQANTEAFF.

V is TRBV29-1 and J is TRBJ2-7; D is perhaps TRBD1 or TRBD2 (5 bases each). Germline CDR1 reads SQVTM; CDR2 reads ANQGSEA. Trimming removed 4 bases from V and 2 bases from J, with 15 bases in between. The CDR3 spans 14 residues. The CDR3, as DNA: TGCAGCGTTGTGATCGGGTTGGGACCCTACGAGCAGTACTTC. It codes for CSVVIGLGPYEQYF.

The chain carries TRBV7-9 and TRBJ1-1, with D tentatively TRBD1 (6 bases). The V gene lost 4 bases and the J gene lost 8 bases, with 14 bases spanning the gap. This CDR3 has 13 residues. Germline CDR1 is SEHNR and CDR2 is FQNEAQ (reference sequence). The CDR3 loop is CASSSGAGREAFF. CDR3 DNA: TGTGCCAGCAGCTCGGGGGCAGGCAGAGAAGCTTTCTTT.

This clone was observed a few times. The V gene is TRBV18, the J gene TRBJ1-4; D possibly corresponds to TRBD1 (6 bases). The germline V gene encodes CDR1 KGHSH and CDR2 LQKENI. This CDR3 region has 16 residues. Between the trimmed V and J ends, which lost 3 bases and 6 bases, there was a span of 17 bases. The CDR3 DNA reads TGTGCCAGCTCACCTTATGGTCCGGACAGAGATGAAAAACTGTTTTTT. This sequence encodes CASSPYGPDRDEKLFF.

A few counts support this clone. The chain recombines TRBV30 with TRBJ1-2; TRBD1 might be the D (5 bases). The V end lost 3 bases, the J end lost 5 bases, and 13 bases lay between the germline ends. Germline V gives CDR1 GTSNPN, CDR2 SVGIG (reference sequence). The CDR3 is made up of 13 amino acids. The DNA for the CDR3 is TGTGCCTGGAGCAGGGCCATGGGATATGGCTACACCTTC. It specifies CAWSRAMGYGYTF. Using reference TRBV30 and TRBJ1-2 for the parts outside the CDR3, the full variable domain is SQTIHQWPATLVQPVGSPLSLECTVEGTSNPNLYWYRQAAGRGLQLLFYSVGIGQISSEVPQNLSASRPQDRQFILSSKKLLLSDSGFYLCAWSRAMGYGYTFGSGTRLTVV.

The genes are TRBV25-1 and TRBJ2-5, with D tentatively TRBD1 or TRBD2 (5 bases each). V was cut by 8 bases and J by 5 bases, with 21 bases left in between. Looked up from germline, CDR1 is MGHDK and CDR2 is SYGVNS. The CDR3 is 15 residues long. The CDR3 sequence is CASRKTGTGTETQYF. The CDR3 DNA is TGTGCCAGCCGAAAAACCGGGACCGGGACGGAGACCCAGTACTTC.

V and J are TRBV27 and TRBJ1-5, with no clear D. Germline V lookup: CDR1 MNHEY, CDR2 SMNVEV (reference sequence). V was trimmed by 2 bases and J by 0 bases, leaving 8 bases between them. The CDR3 is made up of 15 amino acids. The DNA of the CDR3 is TGTGCCAGCAGTTTAGCCAGAAATAGCAATCAGCCCCAGCATTTT. Its protein product is CASSLARNSNQPQHF.

The chain joins TRBV6-5 to TRBJ1-2; no clear D gene. The CDR3 extends over 14 amino acids. V lost 4 bases and J lost 4, with 13 bases in between. From germline, CDR1 is MNHEY and CDR2 SVGAGI. The CDR3 region has the DNA TGTGCCAGCAGTTCCCACCCTCAACGCTATGGCTACACCTTC. Its translation: CASSSHPQRYGYTF.

The rearrangement links TRBV30 to TRBJ2-5; TRBD1 might be the D (5 bases). The CDR3 consists of 13 residues. V lost 3 bases and J lost 2, with 10 bases in between. The V gene's germline CDR1 is GTSNPN and CDR2 SVGIG (reference sequence). The CDR3 DNA reads as TGTGCCTGGAGCCGACAGACACAAGAGACCCAGTACTTC. The encoded protein is CAWSRQTQETQYF.

This clone was recorded only once. The chain uses TRBV29-1 and TRBJ1-1; the D is unclear. V was trimmed by 1 base and J by 0 bases, leaving 9 bases between them. This CDR3 is 14 amino acids long. Looked up from germline, CDR1 is SQVTM and CDR2 is ANQGSEA. The CDR3 bases are TGCAGCGTTGAAGGAGCACTCATGAACACTGAAGCTTTCTTT. It encodes CSVEGALMNTEAFF.

The gene calls are TRBV30 and TRBJ1-2; perhaps TRBD1 as D (5 bases). The ends were cut back, 1 base at V and 6 bases at J, with 18 bases in the middle. This CDR3 is 15 amino acids long. CDR1 is GTSNPN, CDR2 SVGIG, per germline (reference sequence). The CDR3 sequence: CAWSGQGSRHDGYTF. CDR3 DNA sequence: TGTGCCTGGAGTGGCCAGGGCTCTCGGCATGATGGCTACACCTTC. The full variable domain, with the rest looked up from reference TRBV30 and TRBJ1-2, is SQTIHQWPATLVQPVGSPLSLECTVEGTSNPNLYWYRQAAGRGLQLLFYSVGIGQISSEVPQNLSASRPQDRQFILSSKKLLLSDSGFYLCAWSGQGSRHDGYTFGSGTRLTVV.

This clone has just a few counts. This chain joins TRBV12-5 and TRBJ1-1, with D unclear. This CDR3 is built from 15 residues. V was clipped by 0 bases and J by 0 bases, with 8 bases between them. In germline, CDR1 is LGHNT, CDR2 FRNRAP. This chain's CDR3 is CASGLVNGLNTEAFF. CDR3 DNA sequence: TGTGCTAGTGGTTTGGTAAATGGATTGAACACTGAAGCTTTCTTT.

The chain uses TRBV6-1 and TRBJ2-7; 10 bases align to TRBD1. V lost 4 bases to trimming and J lost 0 bases; unmatched junction nucleotides: 3. Germline CDR1 and CDR2: MNHNS and SASEGT. This CDR3 contains 15 residues. CDR3 in amino acids: CASSGRTGGSYEQYF. In DNA, the CDR3 is TGTGCCAGCAGTGGAAGGACAGGGGGCTCCTACGAGCAGTACTTC.

The chain uses TRBV29-1 and TRBJ1-3, with D maybe TRBD1 (6 bases). CDR3 length: 14 amino acids. Germline V gene sequence: CDR1 SQVTM, CDR2 ANQGSEA. V was pared by 5 bases and J by 0 bases, with 11 bases between. The DNA of the CDR3 is TGCAGCGTTAGCGGACAGTTCTCTGGAAACACCATATATTTT. Translated: CSVSGQFSGNTIYF.

CDR3 nucleotides: TGTGCCAGCCTCACCGGGATACCGGGACAGGGAAACACCATATATTTT. Translation: CASLTGIPGQGNTIYF. The chain combines TRBV7-8 with TRBJ1-3; 7 bases are shared with TRBD1. The junction had 14 bases not matched to a gene; V was cut back by 8 bases and J by 4 bases. Germline-derived CDR1 and CDR2 are SGHVS and FQNEAQ. The CDR3 is made up of 16 amino acids.

Details on this clone: The identical CDR3 is also encoded by other nucleotide sequences in the sample. CDR3 in DNA: TGTGCCTGGAGTGTCCAGTTTATGAACACTGAAGCTTTCTTT. Protein: CAWSVQFMNTEAFF. The chain employs TRBV30 and TRBJ1-1; no clear D gene. Germline-derived CDR1 and CDR2 are GTSNPN and SVGIG (reference sequence). CDR3 length: 14 amino acids. The V and J ends lost 0 bases and 0 bases respectively, with 8 bases between them.

This chain connects TRBV2 to TRBJ2-7, with 7 bases fitting TRBD2. Per germline, CDR1 SNHLY and CDR2 FYNNEI. The V segment lost 6 bases and the J segment 6 bases; nucleotides outside the gene matches: 2. This CDR3 has 11 residues. CDR3 residues: CASRTSSEQYF. The CDR3 nucleotides read TGTGCCAGCAGGACTAGCTCCGAGCAGTACTTC.

The CDR3 coding sequence is TGTGCCAGCAGGAGGGGACAGAATCTAGAGACCCAGTACTTC. Its protein is CASRRGQNLETQYF. The V call is TRBV6-5, the J call TRBJ2-5; 7 bases align to TRBD1. CDR3 length: 14 residues. Germline V gives CDR1 MNHEY, CDR2 SVGAGI. The V segment lost 6 bases and the J segment 4 bases; nucleotides outside the gene matches: 8.

This sequence joins TRBV18 and TRBJ2-7; a weak D match, TRBD1 (6 bases). V dropped 5 bases and J dropped 1 base, with 18 bases sitting between them. Germline values: CDR1 KGHSH, CDR2 LQKENI. This CDR3 spans 16 amino acids. The DNA of the CDR3 is TGTGCCAGCTCAGCGGCCCAGGGGTCGGGTTCCTACGAGCAGTACTTC. Translated, it gives CASSAAQGSGSYEQYF.